Each of the 3 T cell receptor beta chains below was sequenced from the same sample in a study of T-cell reconstitution after alpha-beta-depleted transplantation in children. This sample's TCRbeta library carried unique molecular identifier barcodes. TCRdb called the PCR reads again in MiXCR, with one record for every CDR3 protein. The table includes more than 85,000 distinct CDR3 sequences, approximately 6% detected once. The sequencing here drew on PBMCs, mostly from graft donor cells, taken 60 days after TCRalphabeta/CD19-depleted stem cell transplant. All receptors come from a female patient aged 2 to 10 who had a stem cell transplant for Fanconi anemia, so the T cells may come from the graft donor.

This clonotype has a count of ten or more. The V and J genes are TRBV3-1 and TRBJ2-2; D gene unclear. CDR3 length: 11 amino acids. Looked up from germline, CDR1 is LGHDT and CDR2 is YNNKEL (reference sequence). Trimming stripped 2 bases from V and 7 bases from J, with 2 bases between. CDR3: CASSQHGELFF. As DNA, the CDR3 is TGTGCCAGCAGCCAACACGGGGAGCTGTTTTTT.

This clonotype has a count of ten or more. The rearrangement uses TRBV2 and TRBJ2-5, with unresolved D. Germline V CDR1 and CDR2: SNHLY, FYNNEI. CDR3 length: 11 residues. V was clipped by 2 bases and J by 4 bases, with 2 bases between them. The CDR3 DNA sequence: TGTGCCAGCAGTGAAACAGAGACCCAGTACTTC. Its translation is CASSETETQYF.

J is TRBJ2-7 and V is TRBV10-3, with D possibly being TRBD1 (5 bases). The V end was cut by 2 bases, the J end by 2 bases, with 10 bases between. CDR1 and CDR2 (germline): ENHRY, SYGVKD. CDR3 size: 14 residues. This chain's CDR3 is CAISEKVGAYEQYF. The DNA of the CDR3 is TGTGCCATCAGTGAGAAGGTAGGGGCCTACGAGCAGTACTTC.